This T cell receptor (beta chain) appears in the sequencing data of a study of CD8 T cells in Susac syndrome. Study-wide results and caveats: TCR sequencing and HLA analysis covered a relatively small number of individuals.

Of note for this clonotype: Its antigen remains unknown.

Multiple sclerosis controls were treatment-naive patients with stable or active relapsing-remitting disease. Reverse transcription of roughly 0.5 to 1 ug RNA was carried out with random hexamers. immunoSEQ multiplex PCR amplified TCR beta CDR3 across 54 Vbeta, 13 Jbeta. One entry per CDR3 protein, called by TCRdb with MiXCR from the immunoSEQ multiplex PCR reads. Of hundreds of thousands of distinct CDR3 sequences detected, just under 95% appear once; the ten largest clones hold around 0.067%. The CDR3 covers 12 residues. The V and J ends lost 6 bases and 6 bases respectively, with 11 bases between them. Germline V gene sequence: CDR1 MNHEY, CDR2 SVGEGT.

The chain is built from TRBV6-2 or TRBV6-3 and TRBJ1-2; maybe TRBD1 (6 bases). The receptor comes from a human donor with multiple sclerosis. What was sequenced was CD4+ T cells from PBMCs. CDR3 in amino acids: CASSQGQDGYTF. For the CDR3, the DNA is TGTGCCAGCAGCCAGGGGCAGGATGGCTACACCTTC.